The 11 T cell receptor beta chains below come from one sample, sequenced in a study of control samples from healthy donors and cancer patients (dated by TCRdb to the early 2020s). The library was prepared using the immunoSEQ multiplex PCR assay. The table was pulled from immuneACCESS by TCRdb, which kept in-frame rearrangements only. Such tables lose some clones; where checked, under half of the loss comes from unresolved V genes, and the rest has no known cause. In this sample the table shows 140,000 or so clones, around 94% of which occur a single time. Of the sample, more than 13% is held by the ten largest clones. The sequencing sample was made of PBMCs. Receptors were obtained from a man aged 55-75 years with colorectal cancer.

The rearrangement uses TRBV15 and TRBJ2-1; D possibly uses TRBD1 or TRBD2 (6 bases each). Germline loops: CDR1 LNHNV, CDR2 YYDKDF (reference sequence). This CDR3 region has 18 residues. Trimming stripped 4 bases from V and 0 bases from J, with 19 bases between. The CDR3 region has the DNA TGTGCCACCAGCAATCGAAGAGGGGGGCCCAGCTCCTACAATGAGCAGTTCTTC. Residues: CATSNRRGGPSSYNEQFF.

The CDR3 nucleotides read TGTGCCAGCACCGAGACAGGGCCAATCTATGGCTACACCTTC. Its protein is CASTETGPIYGYTF. The V and J genes are TRBV5-6 and TRBJ1-2; 7 bases agree with TRBD1. The germline V gene has CDR1 SGHDT and CDR2 YYEEEE. The ends lost 6 bases at V and 4 bases at J; junction bases unmatched: 9. The CDR3 contains 14 residues.

Points on this clone: A read error may account for a junction end that differs from germline. The genes are TRBV19 and TRBJ1-1, with 10 bases identical to TRBD1. CDR1 and CDR2 (germline): LNHDA, SQIVND (reference sequence). The CDR3 has 16 residues. The CDR3 here is CASSRGQGRGNAEAFF. The CDR3 bases are TGTGCCAGTAGTAGGGGACAGGGGAGGGGGAACGCTGAAGCTTTCTTT.

J is TRBJ2-2 and V is TRBV24-1; D possibly corresponds to TRBD1 (6 bases). Germline lookup yields CDR1 KGHDR and CDR2 SFDVKD. Trimming took 2 bases from V and 1 from J, leaving 10 bases between them. The CDR3 is 16 residues long. CDR3 loop: CATSDSLTGNTGELFF. CDR3 DNA sequence: TGTGCCACCAGTGATTCGTTGACAGGGAACACCGGGGAGCTGTTTTTT.

J is TRBJ1-2 and V is TRBV3-1 (or the pseudogene TRBV3-2); D remains ambiguous. Trimming shortened V by 3 bases and J by 2 bases, and 13 bases separated the two germline ends. This CDR3 comprises 15 residues. The germline CDR1 and CDR2 sequences are LGHDT and YNNKEL (reference sequence). The DNA for the CDR3 is TGTGCCAGCAGCCAGGGAGGGTTTCGGAACTATGGCTACACCTTC. The encoded protein is CASSQGGFRNYGYTF.

The chain couples TRBV10-2 to TRBJ1-5; no clear D gene. Germline V gene lookup returns CDR1 WSHSY and CDR2 SAAADI. Trimming shortened V by 2 bases and J by 13 bases, and 15 bases separated the two germline ends. This CDR3 is built from 13 residues. The CDR3 sequence: CASSENAGGSQHF. DNA for the CDR3: TGCGCCAGCAGTGAGAACGCAGGAGGATCTCAGCATTTT.

The chain uses TRBV5-1 and TRBJ1-2, with TRBD1 as a possible D gene (5 bases). The CDR3 sequence is 13 residues long. CDR1 is SGHRS, CDR2 YFSETQ, per germline. With 0 bases removed from V and 6 bases from J, the gap between germline ends came to 9 bases. Here the CDR3 DNA reads TGCGCCAGCAGCTTGGGGCAGGGTGATGGCTACACCTTC. Translated: CASSLGQGDGYTF.

The chain uses TRBV18 and TRBJ2-3; D possibly matches TRBD1 or TRBD2 (5 bases each). The V end was cut by 2 bases, the J end by 5 bases, with 17 bases between. The germline V gene encodes CDR1 KGHSH and CDR2 LQKENI. The CDR3 length is 16 residues. CDR3 sequence reads: CASSPRDRNSEDTQYF. The DNA for the CDR3 is TGTGCCAGCTCACCAAGGGACCGAAATTCGGAAGATACGCAGTATTTT.

V is TRBV19 and J is TRBJ2-5; the D is unclear. The CDR3 consists of 15 residues. The germline CDR1 and CDR2 sequences are LNHDA and SQIVND (reference sequence). V was trimmed by 7 bases and J by 0 bases, leaving 15 bases between them. DNA for the CDR3: TGTGCCAGTACTAAAGGACCAATTAACCAAGAGACCCAGTACTTC. Translating it yields CASTKGPINQETQYF.

The gene calls are TRBV7-2 and TRBJ1-2, with 10 positions matching TRBD1. The CDR3 runs to 14 residues. Looked up from germline, CDR1 is SGHTA and CDR2 is FQGNSA. The trim removed 4 bases at V and 7 bases at J, leaving 6 bases unmatched. The CDR3 protein is CASSYRDRGLGYTF. CDR3 nucleotide sequence: TGTGCCAGCAGCTACCGGGACAGGGGACTTGGCTACACCTTC. Full variable domain (outside the CDR3, taken from reference TRBV7-2 and TRBJ1-2): GAGVSQSPSNKVTEKGKDVELRCDPISGHTALYWYRQSLGQGLEFLIYFQGNSAPDKSGLPSDRFSAERTGGSVSTLTIQRTQQEDSAVYLCASSYRDRGLGYTFGSGTRLTVV.

The rearrangement uses TRBV4-3 and TRBJ1-2; tentatively, D is TRBD1 (5 bases). Germline V gives CDR1 LGHNA, CDR2 YSLEER. The V end lost 2 bases, the J end lost 1 base, and 8 bases lay between the germline ends. The CDR3 sequence is 14 residues long. CDR3 sequence (DNA): TGCGCCAGCAGCCAAACCAGGGTTAACTATGGCTACACCTTC. It codes for CASSQTRVNYGYTF.